The entry below gives a single T cell receptor beta chain sequence along with its context. Its target antigen remains unknown. One base away there is no much larger clone; base qualities are not given. TCR CDR3 regions were amplified from genomic DNA by multiplex PCR using the deep immunoSEQ assay. Genomic DNA extracted from each cell subset was distributed evenly over all wells of several immunoSEQ 96-well plates, and each plate served as one replicate. For sorted subsets, each replicate PCR was loaded with about 200 ng genomic DNA, equivalent to 30,000 to 35,000 T cell genomes. Purified libraries were quantified with a Qubit 3.0 fluorometer, sized on a Bioanalyzer 2100, and re-quantified with the KAPA Library Quantification kit. Every immunoSEQ 96-well plate was sequenced on a dedicated single-read 150-cycle Illumina NextSeq 550 flow cell. For the original study's pipeline: Because the immunoSEQ output held only junctional sequences and lacked quality scores, the filtering could not match the filtering applied to full-length reads. To assign V/J genes and CDR3, sequences were annotated using PyIR, a Python wrapper for IgBLAST v1.9, with IMGT germline references. Reads with weak V/J assignments (E-value above 1e-6), missing CDR3, stop codons, out-of-frame junctions, or ambiguous translated residues were removed. V3J clonotypes were defined as sequences sharing the same inferred V gene, J gene, and CDR3 amino acid sequence. The percentage overlap between two repertoires was calculated by dividing the number of shared unique clonotypes by the size of the smaller repertoire. Repertoire richness was assessed with RTK rarefaction, the Chao1 estimator, and Recon v2.1 estimates of unobserved clonotypes. Generation probabilities were computed with OLGA for all TCRbeta clonotypes obtained by the gDNA method from several donors. The immuneACCESS repertoire file appears here via TCRdb, limited to in-frame rearrangements. These files lack a portion of the clones; in checked studies, under half of the deficit traces to unresolved V genes, and the cause of the others is not known. V and J calls and clone size follow that table, whereas D and trimming were derived from the DNA. Present in this sample are fewer than 2.5 million clones, under 95% of which were seen just once. 0.36% of the sample is in the top ten clones.

The donors were healthy, HIV-negative adults who had no recently reported acute infections or vaccinations. Every donor was a Caucasian adult residing in Nashville, Tennessee, USA. CD4+ T cells were enriched by magnetic negative selection; naive cells were then positively selected on CD45RA, and the negative fraction formed the memory subset. Blood was obtained by leukapheresis, after which PBMCs were separated by Ficoll-Histopaque density gradient centrifugation and cryopreserved in liquid nitrogen vapor phase. Analytical flow cytometry was used to check the purity and quantity of every magnetically sorted T cell population. Genomic DNA was isolated from each sorted fraction and quantified by UV absorbance on a Nanodrop 2000c. This sample is drawn from a study of shared clonotypes between healthy human individuals (dated by TCRdb to the early 2020s). For context, the study as a whole: The cohort included three men and a couple of women between 18 and 49 years of age. For each donor, CD4 naive and CD4 memory were each run on three plates, CD8 naive on two plates, and CD8 memory on one plate. Libraries were prepared and TCR repertoires were sequenced by different laboratories using diverse techniques, in order to increase sequencing depth and limit assay-specific biases. The study deeply sequenced blood TCR repertoires of five healthy adults to estimate repertoire size and the extent of clonotype sharing between individuals. Leukapheresis yielded between about 0.85 and 10 billion PBMCs per donor. Broad study findings and their caveats: When a handful of donors were compared, the shared fraction of clonotypes was 5% to 6.5% for naive CD4, roughly 3.4% for naive CD8, 2.3% for memory CD4, and 0.4% for memory CD8. Clonotypes shared by all four sorted-subset donors showed higher generation probabilities than non-shared clonotypes. Pairwise subsampling led to the expectation that sequencing depth would affect the degree of clonotype sharing among donors. Estimated clonotype richness was generally larger for naive than for memory subsets. Rarefaction of sorted-subset datasets indicated incomplete sequencing despite the large sequencing depth. Sampling was restricted to blood, and TCR repertoires in tissue are likely to differ from TCR repertoires in blood. Because the study included a small number of donors, the genetic and exposure-history diversity represented was limited.

The germline V gene gives CDR1 as KGHSH and CDR2 as LQKENI. Taken from cysteine to phenylalanine, the CDR3 has 15 residues. Only CDR3 DNA remains: 45 bases, in frame from the first base. Trimming accounts for 3 bases at V and 3 bases at J, while the number of junction bases matched to no gene is 5. In this chain, TRBV18 is recombined with TRBJ1-3; a stretch of 7 junction bases matches TRBD1. The material sequenced was naive CD4+ T cells from PBMCs. The cell subset or site label on this specimen signifies: CD45RA+ positively selected. This clonotype was obtained from a man between 18 and 29 years old in good health. Some clones in this sample may be carry-over from other donors' samples. The DNA sequence is given as TGTGCCAGCTCACCTGTGGGACAGATTGGAAACACCATATATTTT. This is translated as CASSPVGQIGNTIYF.